A selection of T cell receptor beta chains follows, all from one sample in a study of CD8 T cells in Susac syndrome. In TCRdb, the immunoSEQ multiplex PCR reads were re-called with MiXCR into one record per CDR3 protein. There are roughly 180,000 distinct CDR3 sequences in the sample; just under 95% occur only once, and approximately 0.1% lies in the top ten. Sequences were obtained from CD4+ T cells from PBMCs. The receptors derive from a human donor in good health. The CDR3 runs from the conserved cysteine through the conserved F or W. A D gene is named only where the DNA matches it firmly. The size field is filled for only some rows; it gives once, few, many or a size class.

once	TRBJ2-3	.	TRBV20-1	CSTRDFQFTDTQYF	TGCAGTACTAGAGATTTCCAGTTCACAGATACGCAGTATTTT
.	TRBJ2-7	.	TRBV5-4	CASSGGPLGEQYF	TGTGCCAGCAGCGGGGGACCTTTAGGGGAGCAGTACTTC
.	TRBJ1-1	TRBD1	TRBV27	CASSPLTGVGTEAFF	TGTGCCAGCAGTCCCTTGACAGGGGTGGGCACTGAAGCTTTCTTT
.	TRBJ1-1	TRBD1	TRBV5-1	CASSPGQGGEAFF	TGCGCCAGCAGCCCGGGACAGGGTGGCGAAGCTTTCTTT
.	TRBJ2-7	.	TRBV15	CATSRVGAALSYEQYF	TGTGCCACCAGCAGAGTCGGTGCAGCCCTCTCCTACGAGCAGTACTTC
.	TRBJ2-1	TRBD2	TRBV3-1	CASSREASGSLYNEQFF	TGTGCCAGCAGCCGAGAGGCTAGCGGGAGTCTGTACAATGAGCAGTTCTTC
.	TRBJ1-1	.	TRBV6-6	CASSFQGNSEAFF	TGTGCCAGCAGTTTTCAGGGAAACTCTGAAGCTTTCTTT
.	TRBJ1-4	.	TRBV5-1	CASSLGPVYEKLFF	TGCGCCAGCAGCTTGGGGCCGGTCTATGAAAAACTGTTTTTT
.	TRBJ2-7	TRBD2	TRBV29-1	CSVNTGTSGRAYEQYF	TGCAGCGTTAACACCGGGACTAGCGGGAGGGCCTACGAGCAGTACTTC
once	TRBJ2-1	.	TRBV6-5	CASSRTGSRNEQFF	TGTGCCAGCAGTCGAACCGGTTCCAGGAATGAGCAGTTCTTC
.	TRBJ2-1	.	TRBV28	CASSPPGTNEQFF	TGTGCCAGCAGTCCCCCTGGGACCAATGAGCAGTTCTTC
.	TRBJ1-5	TRBD1	TRBV12-3/TRBV12-4	CASRSGTGGNQPQHF	TGTGCCAGCAGGTCCGGGACAGGGGGCAATCAGCCCCAGCATTTT
once	TRBJ1-2	.	TRBV28	CASSSPYGYTF	TGTGCCAGCAGTTCGCCGTATGGCTACACCTTC
.	TRBJ2-3	TRBD1	TRBV27	CASSDRQGAGTDTQYF	TGTGCCAGCAGCGACCGACAGGGGGCCGGCACAGATACGCAGTATTTT
.	TRBJ2-1	TRBD2	TRBV30	CAWSGTPTSGYNEQFF	TGTGCCTGGAGCGGAACCCCGACTAGCGGTTACAATGAGCAGTTCTTC
.	TRBJ2-5	TRBD1	TRBV24-1	CATSVGQPGETQYF	TGTGCCACCAGTGTGGGACAGCCTGGAGAGACCCAGTACTTC